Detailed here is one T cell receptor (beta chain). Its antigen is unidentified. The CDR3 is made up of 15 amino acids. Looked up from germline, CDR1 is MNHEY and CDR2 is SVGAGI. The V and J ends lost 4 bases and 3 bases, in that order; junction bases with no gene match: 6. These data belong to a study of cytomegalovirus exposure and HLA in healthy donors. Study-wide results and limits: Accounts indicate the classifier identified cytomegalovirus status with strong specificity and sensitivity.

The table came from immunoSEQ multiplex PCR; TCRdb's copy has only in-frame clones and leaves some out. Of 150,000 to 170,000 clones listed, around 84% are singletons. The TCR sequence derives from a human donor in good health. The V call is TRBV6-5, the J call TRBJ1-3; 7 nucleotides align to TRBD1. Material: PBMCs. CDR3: CASSSVQGLGNTIYF. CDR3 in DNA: TGTGCCAGCAGTTCGGTACAGGGGCTTGGAAACACCATATATTTT.